This TCR beta chain was identified in a study of regulatory T cells in long-lasting Graves disease (dated by TCRdb to 2020 to 2022). For the study in its entirety: To count as having persistent Graves' disease, a patient had to have received antithyroid drug treatment for over 5 years with TSH receptor autoantibodies remaining persistently positive. In the clinical cohort, patients with persistent Graves' disease had used antithyroid drugs for an average of around 9.3 years. TCR sequencing covered 13 persistent and around 20 newly diagnosed Graves' disease patients, around 33 samples in total. The study was registered as a clinical trial and conducted in China. This study used TCR sequencing and RNA sequencing of peripheral blood to compare persistent Graves' disease patients against newly diagnosed Graves' disease patients. The investigation overall reported the following: Lower TCR Shannon entropy and fewer highly expanded clones were observed in persistent Graves' disease patients than in newly diagnosed patients, which suggested clonal expansion. Sequencing and analysis were limited to the TCR beta chain. The study examined only peripheral blood because the primary lesion, thyroid tissue, could not be accessed. TRBV28, TRBJ1-2 and TRBJ2-5 were preferentially used in persistent disease, while TRBV20-1 and TRBJ2-1 were favored in newly diagnosed disease. The authors acknowledged the small sample size as a limitation that may reduce accuracy. A larger number of public clonotypes was shared among persistent patients (under 3,000) than among newly diagnosed patients (around 870).

CDR1 and CDR2, looked up from the germline V gene (reference sequence), are LNHDA and SQIVND. From its cysteine to its phenylalanine, the CDR3 spans 15 amino acids. Just CDR3 DNA is preserved here, 45 bases in frame from base 1. V is reduced by 5 bases and J by 6 bases, leaving a spacing of 19 bases between them. Receptor amplification or capture employed multiplex PCR. Sequenced on an Illumina HiSeq 4000. TCR beta libraries were built with iRepertoire HTBI primers and Arm-PCR amplification of CDR3 regions. PCR products were gel purified before sequencing. The original methods were these. Gene usage analysis of CDR3 amino acid clonotypes relied on the 55 to 80 TRBV and fewer than 15 TRBJ segments identified across samples. COPE and FqMerger were used to merge filtered high-quality paired reads into contigs. Contigs were aligned with BLAST to IMGT TRBV, TRBD and TRBJ reference genes, and CDR3 was defined per IMGT. Clonotypes above 0.1% frequency were classified as highly expanded clones. Shannon entropy served as the measure of repertoire diversity, while the Gini coefficient captured V-J evenness. Public clonotypes were defined as clonotypes shared by more than one individual. The public reads were reprocessed in TCRdb via fastp at Q25 and MiXCR, keeping in-frame beta chains. Records with the same CDR3 protein are collapsed into one entry carrying the most frequent genes and DNA. The V and J calls here are based on TCRdb, not the publication. For this sample the table gives 450,000 or so distinct CDR3 sequences, of which under 25% were detected only once. In total, the top ten clones hold around 13% of the sample.

A remark on this clonotype: Which antigen it targets is not known. Possible read error: a much larger clone is one base away.

The time point label on this specimen signifies: persistent/refractory GD, antithyroid drugs over 5 years with positive TRAb. For both TCR sequencing and RNA sequencing, RNA was extracted from PBMCs using TRIzol. Graves' disease was diagnosed according to American Thyroid Association guidelines. Patients were recruited from an endocrinology department in Xi'an, China. From each patient, approximately 10 milliliters of peripheral blood was collected into an EDTA anticoagulant tube. PBMCs were isolated by Ficoll Paque Plus density gradient separation without further T cell sorting. RNA quality was checked with an Agilent 2100 Bioanalyzer and agarose gel, and concentration with a NanoDrop 2000.

The clonotype comes from a female donor with Graves disease. The sample here was peripheral blood mononuclear cells (PBMCs), taken when the disease was refractory, from a patient treated with antithyroid drugs. Rearrangement joined TRBV19 to TRBJ1-2; D gene: possibly TRBD1, on 6 matching bases. This receptor has the CDR3 CASSLTGIGSDGYTF. The DNA is as follows: TGTGCCAGTAGTCTAACAGGGATCGGAAGCGATGGCTACACCTTC.